What follows are 11 T cell receptor beta chains derived from one specimen sequenced in a study of blood T cell repertoires in COVID-19. The table came from immunoSEQ multiplex PCR; TCRdb's copy has only in-frame clones and leaves some out. Of about 250,000 clones listed, 85% to 90% are singletons. Sequenced material: PBMCs or T cells enriched from blood (not recorded which). These receptors all come from a man aged 40-49 years who had recovered from COVID-19.

The V gene is TRBV11-3, the J gene TRBJ2-2; the D gene is possibly TRBD1 (6 bases). V shed 5 bases and J shed 5 bases, with 15 bases lying between them. Germline V gene lookup returns CDR1 SGHNT and CDR2 YENEEA. CDR3 length: 15 residues. CDR3 amino acids: CASSPGVVGTGELFF. The CDR3 DNA reads as TGTGCCAGCAGCCCAGGGGTTGTAGGGACCGGGGAGCTGTTTTTT. The full variable domain, with the rest looked up from reference TRBV11-3 and TRBJ2-2, is EAGVVQSPRYKIIEKKQPVAFWCNPISGHNTLYWYLQNLGQGPELLIRYENEEAVDDSQLPKDRFSAERLKGVDSTLKIQPAELGDSAVYLCASSPGVVGTGELFFGEGSRLTVL.

The chain employs TRBV19 and TRBJ1-6; D is unclear. V was shortened by 5 bases and J by 4 bases, with 9 bases between the two germline ends. This CDR3 is 14 amino acids long. Germline CDR1 reads LNHDA; CDR2 reads SQIVND (reference sequence). The CDR3 loop is CASSVTRYNSPLHF. The CDR3 DNA sequence: TGTGCCAGTAGTGTGACAAGATATAATTCACCCCTCCACTTT.

This chain uses TRBV18 with TRBJ2-3; D perhaps matches TRBD1 (5 bases). The V and J ends lost 3 bases and 1 base respectively, with 8 bases between them. The germline V gene encodes CDR1 KGHSH and CDR2 LQKENI. The CDR3 runs 14 residues. The CDR3 DNA reads TGTGCCAGCTCACCGGGCAGGGGCACAGATACGCAGTATTTT. The encoded protein is CASSPGRGTDTQYF.

The chain has TRBV2 and TRBJ1-1, with D perhaps matching TRBD1 (5 bases). The CDR3 is 16 amino acids. V shed 1 base and J shed 6 bases, with 18 bases lying between them. From germline, CDR1 is SNHLY and CDR2 FYNNEI. CDR3 residues: CASSEVGGFEGSEAFF. The DNA of the CDR3 is TGTGCCAGCAGTGAAGTGGGGGGGTTTGAGGGCTCTGAAGCTTTCTTT.

The genes are TRBV30 and TRBJ2-5; D ambiguous. The CDR3 sequence is 11 residues long. Per the germline V gene, CDR1 is GTSNPN and CDR2 is SVGIG (reference sequence). The ends were cut back, 3 bases at V and 2 bases at J, with 4 bases in the middle. The CDR3 DNA follows: TGTGCCTGGAGCTTACAAGAGACCCAGTACTTC. Residues: CAWSLQETQYF. Looking up the rest from reference TRBV30 and TRBJ2-5 gives the full variable domain: SQTIHQWPATLVQPVGSPLSLECTVEGTSNPNLYWYRQAAGRGLQLLFYSVGIGQISSEVPQNLSASRPQDRQFILSSKKLLLSDSGFYLCAWSLQETQYFGPGTRLLVL.

This chain connects TRBV7-6 to TRBJ2-7, with 10 bases that match TRBD1. This CDR3 is 15 amino acids long. V trimming: 3 bases; J trimming: 7 bases; junction bases outside the gene matches: 9. Per the germline V gene, CDR1 is SGHVS and CDR2 is FNYEAQ. The CDR3 DNA reads TGTGCCAGCAGCTTTTTCACCGGGACAGGGGATGAGCAGTACTTC. Its protein product is CASSFFTGTGDEQYF.

In this sample, this clone turned up a few times. The chain is built from TRBV5-1 and TRBJ2-7; TRBD1 might be the D (6 bases). Trimming pared 4 bases from V and 4 bases from J, leaving 18 bases between. The length of the CDR3 is 15 residues. Germline loops: CDR1 SGHRS, CDR2 YFSETQ. The CDR3 sequence: CASSQRGTGSYEQYF. The CDR3 nucleotides read TGCGCCAGCAGCCAACGGGGCACAGGGTCGTACGAGCAGTACTTC.

The chain links TRBV29-1 to TRBJ1-2; TRBD1 matches at 10 bases. The CDR3 runs 14 residues. Germline CDR1 and CDR2: SQVTM and ANQGSEA. J lost 2 bases, V lost 1 base, and 1 base had no gene match. CDR3 sequence reads: CSVEGGQGNYGYTF. DNA of the CDR3: TGCAGCGTTGAAGGGGGACAGGGGAACTATGGCTACACCTTC.

The chain combines TRBV7-9 with TRBJ2-7; 12 bases agree with TRBD2. Germline V gene data show CDR1 as SEHNR and CDR2 as FQNEAQ (reference sequence). The CDR3 consists of 15 residues. The V segment lost 6 bases and the J segment 5 bases; nucleotides outside the gene matches: 8. The CDR3 DNA follows: TGTGCCAGCAGTCCCACTAGCGGGGGGTTGAACGAGCAGTACTTC. As protein: CASSPTSGGLNEQYF.

The rearrangement joins TRBV19 to TRBJ1-1, with TRBD1 matching 9 bases. The CDR3 covers 12 residues. With V trimmed by 8 bases and J by 7 bases, 5 bases remained unmatched. Germline CDR1 reads LNHDA; CDR2 reads SQIVND (reference sequence). DNA for the CDR3: TGTGCCAGTCGGGACAGGGTTGATGAAGCTTTCTTT. Its translation is CASRDRVDEAFF.

V usage is TRBV6-5 and J usage is TRBJ1-2, with TRBD1 as a possible D gene (6 bases). The CDR3 has 14 residues. V was cut by 5 bases and J by 3 bases, with 13 bases left in between. Germline V gene data show CDR1 as MNHEY and CDR2 as SVGAGI. DNA of the CDR3: TGTGCCAGCAGTCCCGGACAGATCTACTATGGCTACACCTTC. Protein product: CASSPGQIYYGYTF.